This entry lists 17 T cell receptor beta chains sequenced from one sample in a study of sequential checkpoint blockade in melanoma. TCRdb keeps only in-frame clones here, not all; method: immunoSEQ multiplex PCR. The table lists tens of thousands of clones, about 88% of them singletons, with around 15% in the top ten. Documented treatment: randomized to nivolumab then ipilimumab (arm A) or the reverse (arm B). Source: CD8+ T cells sorted from blood (inferred from file names), taken from a patient given nivolumab and ipilimumab in sequence. Receptor source: a human donor with melanoma.

This clone turned up a few times. The gene calls are TRBV27 and TRBJ2-1; no clear D. The CDR3 runs to 13 residues. V was trimmed by 3 bases and J by 6 bases, leaving 9 bases between them. The germline V gene encodes CDR1 MNHEY and CDR2 SMNVEV (reference sequence). CDR3 sequence reads: CASSLARVNEQFF. The CDR3 DNA reads as TGTGCCAGCAGTTTGGCCCGGGTCAATGAGCAGTTCTTC.

The V gene is TRBV7-8, the J gene TRBJ2-1; tentatively, D is TRBD2 (5 bases). Germline CDR1 SGHVS, CDR2 FQNEAQ. The CDR3 covers 14 residues. V lost 1 base and J 6 bases, leaving 10 bases between the germline ends. The CDR3 DNA sequence: TGTGCCAGCAGCTTAGGAGCTGGGAGCAATGAGCAGTTCTTC. It encodes CASSLGAGSNEQFF.

The chain carries TRBV7-2 and TRBJ1-2; the D gene is possibly TRBD1 (6 bases). Trimming left V 1 base short and J 4 bases short, with 7 bases between. Germline CDR1 reads SGHTA; CDR2 reads FQGNSA. The CDR3 is made up of 13 amino acids. CDR3 sequence reads: CASSLGGLYGYTF. Written as DNA, the CDR3 is TGTGCCAGCAGCTTAGGGGGGCTCTATGGCTACACCTTC.

The J gene is TRBJ2-7, the V gene TRBV7-8, with 9 positions matching TRBD2. Germline V gene lookup returns CDR1 SGHVS and CDR2 FQNEAQ. The CDR3 covers 17 residues. Trimming removed 4 bases from V and 2 bases from J; junction bases left unmatched: 12. This CDR3 is CASSSPQRLAETYEQYF. For the CDR3, the DNA is TGTGCCAGCAGCTCTCCTCAAAGACTAGCGGAGACCTACGAGCAGTACTTC.

The chain has TRBV28 and TRBJ1-2; D gene uncertain. The CDR3 contains 13 residues. V was clipped by 3 bases and J by 12 bases, with 17 bases between them. CDR1 and CDR2 (germline): MDHEN, SYDVKM. Here the CDR3 DNA reads TGTGCCAGCAGTTTCGGTGAAGAGTTTAAGAACACCTTC. As protein: CASSFGEEFKNTF.

This sequence joins TRBV7-2 and TRBJ2-3, with D unresolved. Trimming removed 3 bases at V and 8 bases at J, with 9 bases between. Germline CDR1 is SGHTA and CDR2 is FQGNSA. This CDR3 has 12 residues. The CDR3 DNA sequence: TGTGCCAGCAGCTTGGCCCAATCTACGCAGTATTTT. It translates to CASSLAQSTQYF.

The J gene is TRBJ1-1, the V gene TRBV4-1; D is possibly TRBD1 (5 bases). Trimming removed 0 bases at V and 1 base at J, with 9 bases between. The germline gives CDR1 MGHRA, CDR2 YSYEKL. CDR3 size: 15 residues. This CDR3 is CASSQDGQGNTEAFF. CDR3 nucleotides: TGCGCCAGCAGCCAAGATGGGCAGGGGAACACTGAAGCTTTCTTT.

The V and J genes are TRBV4-1 and TRBJ2-7; D remains unclear. The CDR3 spans 14 residues. Trimming took 1 base from V and 5 from J, leaving 12 bases between them. The germline CDR1 and CDR2 sequences are MGHRA and YSYEKL. CDR3 residues: CASSQVAQSNEQYF. The CDR3, as DNA: TGCGCCAGCAGCCAAGTGGCCCAATCCAACGAGCAGTACTTC.

This chain connects TRBV7-8 to TRBJ2-7, with 7 bases lining up with TRBD2. Germline-derived CDR1 and CDR2 are SGHVS and FQNEAQ. The CDR3 is 15 residues long. The V segment lost 3 bases and the J segment 0 bases; nucleotides outside the gene matches: 5. In DNA form, the CDR3 reads TGTGCCAGCAGCTTTGTGGGCGGGAGCTCCTACGAGCAGTACTTC. Translated: CASSFVGGSSYEQYF.

This chain joins TRBV28 and TRBJ2-7, with a tentative D call TRBD2 (5 bases). V was shortened by 3 bases and J by 4 bases, with 13 bases between the two germline ends. This CDR3 has 14 amino acids. Germline values: CDR1 MDHEN, CDR2 SYDVKM. The CDR3 sequence: CASSFSRPGYEQYF. The CDR3 DNA reads TGTGCCAGCAGTTTTTCCCGCCCGGGGTACGAGCAGTACTTC.

This rearrangement joins TRBV7-9 to TRBJ2-7, with D perhaps TRBD1 (5 bases). The CDR3 runs to 13 residues. Germline CDR1 SEHNR, CDR2 FQNEAQ (reference sequence). Between the trimmed V and J ends, which lost 1 base and 2 bases, there was a span of 6 bases. The CDR3 reads CASSLVGAYEQYV. The CDR3 region has the DNA TGTGCCAGCAGCTTAGTAGGGGCCTACGAGCAGTACGTC.

V usage is TRBV19 and J usage is TRBJ1-1; D unclear. Germline assignment: CDR1 LNHDA and CDR2 SQIVND (reference sequence). The V gene lost 3 bases and the J gene lost 8 bases, with 10 bases spanning the gap. CDR3 length equals 12 residues. CDR3 in amino acids: CASSMGTEEAFF. CDR3 DNA: TGTGCCAGTAGTATGGGCACGGAAGAAGCTTTCTTT.

This chain uses TRBV7-9 with TRBJ2-1, with D hard to call. The V end lost 1 base, the J end lost 4 bases, and 14 bases lay between the germline ends. This CDR3 has 16 residues. Per germline, CDR1 SEHNR and CDR2 FQNEAQ (reference sequence). The CDR3 reads CASSLDDRLLYNEQFF. As DNA, the CDR3 is TGTGCCAGCAGCTTAGACGACCGACTTCTTTACAATGAGCAGTTCTTC.

The V call is TRBV5-6, the J call TRBJ2-5, with D hard to call. The better agreement between TRBJ2-7 and the DNA end casts doubt on the J call. The germline CDR1 and CDR2 sequences are SGHDT and YYEEEE. This CDR3 contains 14 residues. The CDR3 nucleotides are TGTGCCAGCAGCTTGGGTGATGCCGGGTTCGAGCAGTACTTC. Residues: CASSLGDAGFEQYF.

The V and J genes are TRBV19 and TRBJ2-2; D possibly corresponds to TRBD1 (6 bases). The V end was cut by 3 bases, the J end by 6 bases, with 11 bases between. Germline V CDR1 and CDR2: LNHDA, SQIVND (reference sequence). The CDR3 is 14 residues long. CDR3 nucleotides: TGTGCCAGTAGTATGTGGGGGCGGGCCGGGGAGCTGTTTTTT. This codes for CASSMWGRAGELFF. The full variable domain, completed using reference TRBV19 and TRBJ2-2, is DGGITQSPKYLFRKEGQNVTLSCEQNLNHDAMYWYRQDPGQGLRLIYYSQIVNDFQKGDIAEGYSVSREKKESFPLTVTSAQKNPTAFYLCASSMWGRAGELFFGEGSRLTVL.

The rearrangement joins TRBV18 to TRBJ2-7, with 8 bases fitting TRBD1. Germline V lookup: CDR1 KGHSH, CDR2 LQKENI. V was clipped by 3 bases and J by 4 bases; unmatched bases: 14. The CDR3 runs 17 residues. CDR3 in amino acids: CASSPLSGTGNGYEQYF. Written as DNA, the CDR3 is TGTGCCAGCTCACCGCTTTCCGGGACAGGTAACGGGTACGAGCAGTACTTC.

This chain uses TRBV7-9 with TRBJ2-5; 9 bases align to TRBD1. The CDR3 is 15 residues long. The germline V gene has CDR1 SEHNR and CDR2 FQNEAQ (reference sequence). V dropped 5 bases and J dropped 5; count of bases not matched to a gene: 9. Here the CDR3 reads CASSPRDRELETQYF. The CDR3 DNA follows: TGTGCCAGCAGCCCCCGGGACAGGGAACTGGAGACCCAGTACTTC. Together with reference TRBV7-9 and TRBJ2-5, the CDR3 gives the full variable domain: DTGVSQNPRHKITKRGQNVTFRCDPISEHNRLYWYRQTLGQGPEFLTYFQNEAQLEKSRLLSDRFSAERPKGSFSTLEIQRTEQGDSAMYLCASSPRDRELETQYFGPGTRLLVL.